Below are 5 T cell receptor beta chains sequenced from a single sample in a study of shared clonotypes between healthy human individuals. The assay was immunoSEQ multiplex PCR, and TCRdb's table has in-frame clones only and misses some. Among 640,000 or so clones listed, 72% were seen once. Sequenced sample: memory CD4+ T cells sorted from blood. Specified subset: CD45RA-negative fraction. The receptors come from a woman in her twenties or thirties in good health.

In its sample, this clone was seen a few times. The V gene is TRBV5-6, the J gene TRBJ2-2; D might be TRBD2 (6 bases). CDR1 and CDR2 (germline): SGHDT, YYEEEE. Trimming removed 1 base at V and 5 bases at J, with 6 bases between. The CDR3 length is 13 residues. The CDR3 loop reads CASSLRETGELFF. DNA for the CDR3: TGTGCCAGCAGCTTGCGGGAGACCGGGGAGCTGTTTTTT. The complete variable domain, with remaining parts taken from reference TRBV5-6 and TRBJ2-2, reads DAGVTQSPTHLIKTRGQQVTLRCSPKSGHDTVSWYQQALGQGPQFIFQYYEEEERQRGNFPDRFSGHQFPNYSSELNVNALLLGDSALYLCASSLRETGELFFGEGSRLTVL.

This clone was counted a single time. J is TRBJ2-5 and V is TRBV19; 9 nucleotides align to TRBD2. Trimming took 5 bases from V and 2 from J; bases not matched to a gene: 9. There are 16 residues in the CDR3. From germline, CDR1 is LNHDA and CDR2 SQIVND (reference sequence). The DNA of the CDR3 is TGTGCCAGTAGTGTCTCAGGAGCGGGAGGTCAAGAGACCCAGTACTTC. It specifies CASSVSGAGGQETQYF.

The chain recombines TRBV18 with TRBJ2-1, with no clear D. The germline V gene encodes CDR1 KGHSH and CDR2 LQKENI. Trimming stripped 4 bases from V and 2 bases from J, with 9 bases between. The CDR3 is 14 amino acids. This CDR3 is CASSLELTYNEQFF. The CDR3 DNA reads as TGTGCCAGCTCACTTGAGCTAACCTACAATGAGCAGTTCTTC.

CDR3 residues: CASSPDRAAPRLFF. As DNA, the CDR3 is TGTGCCAGCAGTCCGGACAGGGCAGCCCCCAGACTGTTTTTT. The genes are TRBV6-6 and TRBJ1-4, with TRBD1 identical over 8 bases. The CDR3 sequence is 14 residues long. The V gene's germline CDR1 is MNHNY and CDR2 SVGAGI (reference sequence). After removal of 5 bases from V and 13 bases from J, the junction contained 12 bases not matched to a gene.

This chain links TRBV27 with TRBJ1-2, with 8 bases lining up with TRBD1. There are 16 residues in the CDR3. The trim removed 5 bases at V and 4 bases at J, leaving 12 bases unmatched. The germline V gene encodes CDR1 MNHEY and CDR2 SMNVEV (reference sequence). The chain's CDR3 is CASSATQGARSYGYTF. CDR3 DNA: TGTGCCAGCAGTGCAACCCAGGGGGCGCGAAGCTATGGCTACACCTTC.